A single T cell receptor beta chain is shown here with its context. J was trimmed by 1 base and V by 6 bases; bases with no gene match: 5. This CDR3 spans 14 amino acids. Germline CDR1 reads MNHEY; CDR2 reads SVGAGI. This sample is part of a study of blood T cell repertoires in COVID-19. Study background: Samples representing acute and convalescent COVID-19 were sourced from the United States, Italy and Spain. PBMCs, B-cell-depleted T cells, or T cells were the source of the cDNA or gDNA that made up the material.

In the study's own analysis: Estimates of nucleated cell counts were drawn from the amplification of reference gene primers. Clones were sequenced by immunoSEQ multiplex PCR, and TCRdb holds only the in-frame ones, with some missing. V, J and clone size reflect that table, while D and trimming were determined from the DNA. The sample contains 140,000 or so clones, around 79% of which appear only once. A Seattle source enrolled patients during active infection and followed them longitudinally. The clonotype originates from a woman in her seventies with COVID-19, enrolled during active disease. The chain combines TRBV6-5 with TRBJ1-1; TRBD1 matches 7 bases. The sequencing sample was made of peripheral blood. CDR3 nucleotides: TGTGCCAGCAGCCCACAGGGGAGGAACACTGAAGCTTTCTTT. This codes for CASSPQGRNTEAFF.